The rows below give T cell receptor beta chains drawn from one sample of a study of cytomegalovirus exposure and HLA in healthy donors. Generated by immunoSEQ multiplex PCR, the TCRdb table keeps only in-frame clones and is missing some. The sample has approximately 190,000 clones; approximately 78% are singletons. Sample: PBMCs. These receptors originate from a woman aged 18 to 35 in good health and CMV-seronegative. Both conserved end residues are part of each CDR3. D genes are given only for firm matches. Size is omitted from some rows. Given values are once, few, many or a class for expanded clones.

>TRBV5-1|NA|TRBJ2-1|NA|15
CASSLVGGSYNEQFF
TGCGCCAGCAGCTTGGTAGGGGGTTCCTACAATGAGCAGTTCTTC
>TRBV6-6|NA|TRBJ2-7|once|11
CATRTDYEQYF
TGTGCCACCCGGACAGACTACGAGCAGTACTTC
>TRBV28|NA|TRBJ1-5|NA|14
CASSQVGAGQPQHF
TGTGCCAGCAGCCAAGTGGGGGCAGGGCAGCCCCAGCATTTT
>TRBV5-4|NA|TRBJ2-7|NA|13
CASAGTPVGEQYF
TGTGCCAGCGCCGGGACACCGGTGGGAGAGCAGTACTTC
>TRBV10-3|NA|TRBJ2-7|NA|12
CAISGAGGEQYF
TGTGCCATCAGTGGGGCAGGGGGGGAGCAGTACTTC
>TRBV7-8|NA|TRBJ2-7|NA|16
CASSFGYGQTSYEQYF
TGTGCCAGCAGCTTCGGCTACGGACAGACAAGCTACGAGCAGTACTTC
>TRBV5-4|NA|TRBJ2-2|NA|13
CASSQGSAGELFF
TGTGCCAGCAGCCAGGGGAGCGCCGGGGAGCTGTTTTTT
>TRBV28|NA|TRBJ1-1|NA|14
CASSLFRRTAEAFF
TGTGCCAGCAGTTTATTTCGTCGGACAGCAGAAGCTTTCTTT
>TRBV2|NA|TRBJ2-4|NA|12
CASVAGGYIQYF
TGTGCCAGCGTCGCAGGGGGGTACATTCAGTACTTC
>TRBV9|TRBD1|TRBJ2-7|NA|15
CASSVGQGRSYEQYF
TGTGCCAGCAGCGTAGGACAGGGGCGATCCTACGAGCAGTACTTC
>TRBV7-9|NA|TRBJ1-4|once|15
CASSPPAGFNEKLFF
TGTGCCAGCAGCCCGCCTGCGGGCTTTAATGAAAAACTGTTTTTT
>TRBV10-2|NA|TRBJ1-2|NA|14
CASSESRQNYGYTF
TGCGCCAGCAGTGAGTCGAGGCAGAACTATGGCTACACCTTC
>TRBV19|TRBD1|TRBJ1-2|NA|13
CASSPGTGYGYTF
TGTGCCAGTAGTCCCGGGACAGGATATGGCTACACCTTC
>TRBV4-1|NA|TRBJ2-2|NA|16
CASPRPQATVLGELFF
TGCGCCAGCCCACGTCCCCAGGCCACAGTTTTGGGGGAGCTGTTTTTT
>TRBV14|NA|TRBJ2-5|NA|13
CASSQEEGETQYF
TGTGCCAGCAGCCAAGAAGAGGGTGAGACCCAGTACTTC
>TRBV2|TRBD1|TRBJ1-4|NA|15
CASSQTGVGDEKLFF
TGTGCCAGCAGTCAAACAGGGGTTGGCGATGAAAAACTGTTTTTT
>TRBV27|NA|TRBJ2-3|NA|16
CASSPNGLDSLGTQYF
TGTGCCAGCAGTCCTAACGGACTGGATTCTTTGGGTACGCAGTATTTT
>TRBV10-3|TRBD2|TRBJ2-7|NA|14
CAISGLAGAYEQYF
TGTGCCATCAGTGGGCTAGCGGGCGCCTACGAGCAGTACTTC
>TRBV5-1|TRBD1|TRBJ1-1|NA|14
CASSGGTGGTEAFF
TGCGCCAGCAGCGGGGGGACAGGGGGCACTGAAGCTTTCTTT
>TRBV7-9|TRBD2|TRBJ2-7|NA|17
CASSNRRLAGNLRGQYF
TGTGCCAGCAGCAACCGACGACTAGCGGGGAACCTACGAGGGCAGTACTTC
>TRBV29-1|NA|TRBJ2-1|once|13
CSFGEVAYNEQFF
TGCAGCTTTGGGGAGGTCGCTTACAATGAGCAGTTCTTC
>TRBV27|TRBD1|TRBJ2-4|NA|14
CASSRTGSPVIQYF
TGTGCCAGCAGTCGGACAGGGAGTCCCGTCATTCAGTACTTC
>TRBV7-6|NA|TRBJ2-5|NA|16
CASSFREGQSQETQYF
TGTGCCAGCAGCTTCCGGGAGGGACAGAGTCAAGAGACCCAGTACTTC
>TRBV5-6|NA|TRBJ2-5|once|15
CASSLSGLGGETQYF
TGTGCCAGCAGCTTGTCGGGGTTGGGCGGCGAGACCCAGTACTTC
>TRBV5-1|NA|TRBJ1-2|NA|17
CASSLEFSDRYSYGYTF
TGCGCCAGCAGCTTGGAATTCAGCGACCGATACTCCTATGGCTACACCTTC
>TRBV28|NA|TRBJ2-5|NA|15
CASCLRGLDQETQYF
TGTGCCAGCTGCCTCAGGGGTTTAGACCAAGAGACCCAGTACTTC
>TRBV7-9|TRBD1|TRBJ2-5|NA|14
CASSLQGAQETQYF
TGTGCCAGCAGCTTGCAGGGGGCCCAAGAGACCCAGTACTTC
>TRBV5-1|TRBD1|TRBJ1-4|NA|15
CASSSSGTENEKLFF
TGCGCCAGCAGCTCGTCCGGGACAGAAAATGAAAAACTGTTTTTT
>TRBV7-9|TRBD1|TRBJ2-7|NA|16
CASSTLIGQAPYEQYF
TGTGCCAGCAGCACTCTGATCGGACAGGCACCCTACGAGCAGTACTTC
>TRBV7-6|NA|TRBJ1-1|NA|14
CASSGGLMNTEAFF
TGTGCCAGCAGCGGAGGGCTGATGAACACTGAAGCTTTCTTT
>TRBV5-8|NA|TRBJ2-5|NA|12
CASNRVQETQYF
TGTGCCAGCAACAGGGTCCAAGAGACCCAGTACTTC
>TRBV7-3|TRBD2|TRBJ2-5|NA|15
CASSSSGLAGETQYF
TGTGCCAGCAGCTCATCGGGACTAGCGGGAGAGACCCAGTACTTC
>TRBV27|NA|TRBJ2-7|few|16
CASSPQGRAPSYEQYF
TGTGCCAGCAGCCCTCAAGGCAGGGCCCCCTCCTACGAGCAGTACTTC
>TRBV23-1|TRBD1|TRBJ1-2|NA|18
CASSPTNRGRLTFYGYTF
TGCGCCAGCAGTCCGACAAACAGGGGGCGGCTTACCTTCTATGGCTACACCTTC
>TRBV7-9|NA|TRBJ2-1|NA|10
CASSSNEQFF
TGTGCCAGCAGCTCGAATGAGCAGTTCTTC
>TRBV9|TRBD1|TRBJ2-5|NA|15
CASSVEGQGAKTQYF
TGTGCCAGCAGCGTAGAAGGACAGGGGGCGAAGACCCAGTACTTC
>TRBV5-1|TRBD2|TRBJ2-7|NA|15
CASSFTATSGYEQYF
TGCGCCAGCAGCTTCACCGCGACTAGCGGCTACGAGCAGTACTTC
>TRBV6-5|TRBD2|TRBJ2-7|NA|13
CASRLAGGYEQYF
TGTGCCAGCAGATTAGCGGGGGGCTACGAGCAGTACTTC
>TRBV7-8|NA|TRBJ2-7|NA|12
CASSSLSYEQYF
TGTGCCAGCAGCTCCTTATCCTACGAGCAGTACTTC
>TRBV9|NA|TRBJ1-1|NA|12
CASTPEGTEAFF
TGTGCCAGCACCCCAGAGGGTACTGAAGCTTTCTTT
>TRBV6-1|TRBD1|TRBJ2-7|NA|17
CASSEAGRGRLSYEQYF
TGTGCCAGCAGTGAAGCGGGCAGGGGGCGATTATCCTACGAGCAGTACTTC
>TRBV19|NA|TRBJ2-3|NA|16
CASSIDFDSSTDTQYF
TGTGCCAGTAGTATAGATTTCGACAGTAGCACAGATACGCAGTATTTT
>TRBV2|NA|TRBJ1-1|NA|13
CATRGGLNTEAFF
TGTGCCACCCGTGGGGGCCTGAACACTGAAGCTTTCTTT
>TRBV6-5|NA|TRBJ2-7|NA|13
CASSPGISYEQYF
TGTGCCAGCAGCCCCGGGATTTCCTACGAGCAGTACTTC
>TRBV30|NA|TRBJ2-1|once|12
CAWRELVNEQFF
TGTGCCTGGAGAGAACTAGTCAATGAGCAGTTCTTC
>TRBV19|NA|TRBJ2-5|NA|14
CASSIDPSLETQYF
TGTGCCAGTAGTATAGATCCGAGCCTCGAGACCCAGTACTTC
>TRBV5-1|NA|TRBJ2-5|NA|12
CASSLVGETQYF
TGCGCCAGCAGCTTGGTCGGGGAGACCCAGTACTTC